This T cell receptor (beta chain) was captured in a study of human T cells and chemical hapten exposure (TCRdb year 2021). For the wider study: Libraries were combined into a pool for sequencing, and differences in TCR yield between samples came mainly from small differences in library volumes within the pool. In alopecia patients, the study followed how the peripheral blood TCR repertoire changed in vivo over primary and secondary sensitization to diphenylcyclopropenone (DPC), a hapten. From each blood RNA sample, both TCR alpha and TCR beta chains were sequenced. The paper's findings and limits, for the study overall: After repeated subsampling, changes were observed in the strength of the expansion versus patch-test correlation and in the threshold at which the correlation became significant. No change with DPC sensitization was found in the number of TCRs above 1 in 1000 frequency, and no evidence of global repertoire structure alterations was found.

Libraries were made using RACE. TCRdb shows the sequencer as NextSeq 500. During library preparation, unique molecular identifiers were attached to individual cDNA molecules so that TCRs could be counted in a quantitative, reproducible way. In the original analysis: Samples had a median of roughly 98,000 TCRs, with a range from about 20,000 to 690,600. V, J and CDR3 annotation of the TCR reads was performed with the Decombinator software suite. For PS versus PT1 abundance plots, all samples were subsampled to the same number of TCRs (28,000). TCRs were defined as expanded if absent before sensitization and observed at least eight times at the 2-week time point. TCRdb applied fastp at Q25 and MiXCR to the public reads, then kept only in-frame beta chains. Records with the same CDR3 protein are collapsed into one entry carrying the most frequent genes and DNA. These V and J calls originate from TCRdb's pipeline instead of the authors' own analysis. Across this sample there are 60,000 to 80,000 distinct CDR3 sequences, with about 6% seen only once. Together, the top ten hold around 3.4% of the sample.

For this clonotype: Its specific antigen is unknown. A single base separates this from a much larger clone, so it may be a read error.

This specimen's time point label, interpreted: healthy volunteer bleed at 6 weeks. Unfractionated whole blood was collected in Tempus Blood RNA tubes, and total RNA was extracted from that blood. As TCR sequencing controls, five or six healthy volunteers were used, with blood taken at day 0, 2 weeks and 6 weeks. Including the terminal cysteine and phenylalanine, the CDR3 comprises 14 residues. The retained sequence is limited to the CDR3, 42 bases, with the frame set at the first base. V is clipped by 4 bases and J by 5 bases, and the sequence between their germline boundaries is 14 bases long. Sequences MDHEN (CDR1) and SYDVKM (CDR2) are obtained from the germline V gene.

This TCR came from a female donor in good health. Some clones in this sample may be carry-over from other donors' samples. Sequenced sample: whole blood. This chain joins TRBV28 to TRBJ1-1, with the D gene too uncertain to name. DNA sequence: TGTGCCAGCAGTTACCGGGTCAGGCGGACTGAAGCTTTCTTT. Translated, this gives CASSYRVRRTEAFF.